This is a list of T cell receptor beta chains from one sample in a study of T cell changes during pregnancy in multiple sclerosis. This table comes from immunoSEQ multiplex PCR, and its TCRdb copy is limited to in-frame clones, with some not included. Of 22,000 or so clones listed, roughly nine tenths are singletons. Sequences were derived from CD4+ T cells from peripheral blood mononuclear cells, sampled after pregnancy. These receptors originate from a female donor in good health, enrolled as a control in a pregnancy study. CDR3s include the opening cysteine and the closing phenylalanine or tryptophan. A D gene is named only where the DNA matches it firmly. Clone size appears in some rows only: once, few, many, or a class for an expanded clone.

CASSVRQRGDEQFF | TGTGCCAGCAGTGTAAGACAGCGGGGGGATGAGCAGTTCTTC | TRBD2 | 14 | TRBJ2-1 | TRBV2 | -
CASSSLAQSSYEQYF | TGTGCCAGCAGCTCCCTAGCGCAGAGCTCCTACGAGCAGTACTTC | - | 15 | TRBJ2-7 | TRBV7-9 | once
CASEQATDTQYF | TGTGCCAGCGAGCAGGCCACAGATACGCAGTATTTT | - | 12 | TRBJ2-3 | TRBV2 | -
CASRSLPGLAGVWETQYF | TGTGCCAGCAGATCACTACCGGGACTAGCGGGAGTCTGGGAGACCCAGTACTTC | TRBD2 | 18 | TRBJ2-5 | TRBV7-9 | -
CASRERNTEAFF | TGTGCCAGCAGGGAGCGGAACACTGAAGCTTTCTTT | - | 12 | TRBJ1-1 | TRBV27 | -
CATSERTGARNTIYF | TGTGCCACCAGCGAAAGGACAGGGGCGAGGAACACCATATATTTT | TRBD1 | 15 | TRBJ1-3 | TRBV15 | -
CASSSGGNEPPMNTEAFF | TGTGCCAGCAGCAGCGGGGGGAACGAACCGCCCATGAACACTGAAGCTTTCTTT | - | 18 | TRBJ1-1 | TRBV5-4 | -
CASSYEFGNGYTF | TGTGCCAGTTCTTACGAGTTTGGTAATGGCTACACCTTC | - | 13 | TRBJ1-2 | TRBV19 | -
CASSQGAGQGNEKLFF | TGTGCCAGCAGCCAGGGGGCGGGACAGGGGAATGAAAAACTGTTTTTT | TRBD1 | 16 | TRBJ1-4 | TRBV7-8 | -
CASSRPGQDGYTF | TGTGCCAGCAGCCGGCCGGGACAGGATGGCTACACCTTC | TRBD1 | 13 | TRBJ1-2 | TRBV27 | -
CASSLSGSAYNEQFF | TGTGCTAGCAGCTTATCCGGGAGTGCCTACAATGAGCAGTTCTTC | - | 15 | TRBJ2-1 | TRBV7-7 | few
CASSNHGETQYF | TGTGCCAGTAGCAACCACGGGGAGACCCAGTACTTC | - | 12 | TRBJ2-5 | TRBV19 | -
CASSLTRGTNYGYTF | TGTGCCAGCAGCTTGACCCGGGGGACTAACTATGGCTACACCTTC | - | 15 | TRBJ1-2 | TRBV7-2 | -
CASSDTGTGGFEQYF | TGTGCCAGCTCGGATACAGGGACAGGGGGTTTCGAGCAGTACTTC | TRBD1 | 15 | TRBJ2-7 | TRBV18 | once
CASSRENTGELFF | TGTGCCAGCTCCCGGGAGAACACCGGGGAGCTGTTTTTT | - | 13 | TRBJ2-2 | TRBV6-1 | -
CASSQQGANTEVFF | TGTGCCAGCTCGCAACAGGGGGCGAACACTGAAGTTTTCTTT | TRBD1 | 14 | TRBJ1-1 | TRBV18 | -
CASSGDPSGREQYF | TGTGCCAGCAGCGGCGACCCTAGCGGCAGGGAGCAGTACTTC | TRBD2 | 14 | TRBJ2-7 | TRBV9 | -
CASSHRQGVPYEQYF | TGCGCCAGCAGCCATCGACAGGGCGTCCCCTACGAGCAGTACTTC | TRBD1 | 15 | TRBJ2-7 | TRBV4-3 | once
CASSQGLSRGTGANVLTF | TGCGCCAGCAGCCAAGGGTTGTCCCGAGGAACTGGGGCCAACGTCCTGACTTTC | - | 18 | TRBJ2-6 | TRBV4-1 | once
CASSLAASGSASSYNEQFF | TGTGCCAGCAGCTTAGCGGCTAGCGGGAGCGCCAGCTCCTACAATGAGCAGTTCTTC | TRBD2 | 19 | TRBJ2-1 | TRBV7-2 | -
CASSLVGGRRDTQYF | TGTGCCAGCAGTTTAGTAGGCGGGAGAAGGGATACGCAGTATTTT | TRBD2 | 15 | TRBJ2-3 | TRBV28 | -
CASSNREWVRNEQFF | TGTGCCAGCAGCAACAGGGAATGGGTGCGCAATGAGCAGTTCTTC | - | 15 | TRBJ2-1 | TRBV6-5 | -
CASSENTGNSPLHF | TGTGCCAGCAGTGAAAATACGGGAAATTCACCCCTCCACTTT | - | 14 | TRBJ1-6 | TRBV2 | -
CASSLGLREMMETEAFF | TGTGCCAGCAGCTTAGGTTTACGGGAAATGATGGAGACTGAAGCTTTCTTT | - | 17 | TRBJ1-1 | TRBV11-2 | -
CASSEREGETQYF | TGTGCCAGCAGTGAGCGGGAGGGCGAGACCCAGTACTTC | TRBD2 | 13 | TRBJ2-5 | TRBV2 | -
CAISSGPHRTDTQYF | TGTGCCATTTCTAGCGGGCCCCACCGTACAGATACGCAGTATTTT | TRBD2 | 15 | TRBJ2-3 | TRBV27 | -
CASSPDTEGEKLFF | TGTGCCAGCTCACCAGACACCGAGGGTGAAAAACTGTTTTTT | - | 14 | TRBJ1-4 | TRBV18 | few
CAWSVQGYGYTF | TGTGCCTGGAGTGTGCAGGGTTATGGCTACACCTTC | - | 12 | TRBJ1-2 | TRBV30 | -
CASSLRQGLRSNYGYTF | TGTGCCAGCAGCTTGCGCCAGGGGCTAAGGAGTAACTATGGCTACACCTTC | - | 17 | TRBJ1-2 | TRBV5-6 | -
CASSDVGGDYGYTF | TGTGCCAGCAGTGATGTCGGGGGAGACTATGGCTACACCTTC | - | 14 | TRBJ1-2 | TRBV6-1 | -
CASSPPGQEFRGDYTF | TGTGCCAGCTCACCGCCCGGCCAAGAGTTCAGAGGAGACTACACCTTC | - | 16 | TRBJ1-2 | TRBV18 | -
CAWTGDSNQPQHF | TGTGCCTGGACAGGGGATAGCAATCAGCCCCAGCATTTT | - | 13 | TRBJ1-5 | TRBV30 | few
CASSLFTSGRETQYF | TGTGCCAGCAGTTTATTTACTAGCGGGAGGGAGACCCAGTACTTC | TRBD2 | 15 | TRBJ2-5 | TRBV28 | -
CASRSNFYEQYF | TGTGCCAGCAGGTCAAACTTCTACGAGCAGTACTTC | - | 12 | TRBJ2-7 | TRBV28 | once
CASSRAGTRNTEAFF | TGTGCCAGCTCACGAGCCGGGACAAGGAACACTGAAGCTTTCTTT | - | 15 | TRBJ1-1 | TRBV18 | -
CASSPGAGTGELFF | TGTGCCAGCTCACCAGGGGCCGGCACCGGGGAGCTGTTTTTT | - | 14 | TRBJ2-2 | TRBV18 | -
CASSPRTSKETQYF | TGTGCCAGCTCACCTCGGACTTCCAAGGAGACCCAGTACTTC | - | 14 | TRBJ2-5 | TRBV18 | -
CATSRELWAPRNEQFF | TGTGCCACCAGCAGAGAGCTTTGGGCCCCCCGCAATGAGCAGTTCTTC | - | 16 | TRBJ2-1 | TRBV15 | -
CASSLAQVNEQFF | TGTGCCAGCAGCTTAGCACAGGTAAATGAGCAGTTCTTC | - | 13 | TRBJ2-1 | TRBV7-2 | -
CASGLGSGTTNTGELFF | TGTGCTAGTGGTTTGGGATCCGGGACAACGAACACCGGGGAGCTGTTTTTT | - | 17 | TRBJ2-2 | TRBV12-5 | -
CASSYGDTGTKNQPQHF | TGTGCCAGCAGTTATGGGGATACCGGGACTAAGAATCAGCCCCAGCATTTT | - | 17 | TRBJ1-5 | TRBV6-8 | -
CASSLAQGVNTEAFF | TGTGCCAGCAGCTTGGCCCAGGGCGTAAACACTGAAGCTTTCTTT | - | 15 | TRBJ1-1 | TRBV5-4 | -
CASRFTGQRGEKLFF | TGTGCCAGCAGATTCACAGGGCAGAGGGGGGAAAAACTGTTTTTT | - | 15 | TRBJ1-4 | TRBV11-2 | -
CAGSRSSTGLYGYTF | TGTGCCGGGTCACGCAGCAGTACAGGGCTCTATGGCTACACCTTC | - | 15 | TRBJ1-2 | TRBV30 | -
CASSEDDWEGKHQPQHF | TGTGCCAGCAGCGAAGACGACTGGGAGGGGAAACATCAGCCCCAGCATTTT | - | 17 | TRBJ1-5 | TRBV7-2 | -
CASSSQGFKETQYF | TGTGCCAGCAGCTCACAGGGGTTTAAAGAGACCCAGTACTTC | TRBD1 | 14 | TRBJ2-5 | TRBV6-5 | -
CASSIWGRVEAFF | TGTGCCAGCAGCATCTGGGGCAGGGTCGAAGCTTTCTTT | - | 13 | TRBJ1-1 | TRBV5-6 | once
CASSLEGGGGFYEQYF | TGCGCCAGCAGCTTGGAGGGGGGCGGGGGGTTCTACGAGCAGTACTTC | TRBD2 | 16 | TRBJ2-7 | TRBV5-1 | -
CASSVGGLLINEQFF | TGTGCCAGCAGCGTAGGGGGACTACTCATAAATGAGCAGTTCTTC | TRBD2 | 15 | TRBJ2-1 | TRBV9 | once
CASSASPATSGRYF | TGTGCCAGCAGCGCGAGCCCAGCGACTAGCGGGAGGTACTTC | TRBD2 | 14 | TRBJ2-5 | TRBV9 | -
CASQRTGSSGNTIYF | TGTGCCAGCCAAAGAACAGGGTCCTCTGGAAACACCATATATTTT | - | 15 | TRBJ1-3 | TRBV18 | -
CASSLQGSTEAFF | TGCGCCAGCAGCTTACAGGGGAGTACTGAAGCTTTCTTT | TRBD1 | 13 | TRBJ1-1 | TRBV5-1 | -
CASKGRDSYTDTQYF | TGTGCCAGCAAGGGAAGGGACAGTTACACAGATACGCAGTATTTT | TRBD1 | 15 | TRBJ2-3 | TRBV7-2 | -